Presented here are 9 T cell receptor beta chains from one specimen sequenced in a study of T cell repertoires and HLA-DP antigens. Clones were sequenced by immunoSEQ multiplex PCR, and TCRdb holds only the in-frame ones, with some missing. This table holds 90,000 to 130,000 clones, nearly 95% found once. These TCRs' antigens remain unknown. Sequencing was carried out using CD4+ T cells from PBMCs. The receptors originated from a young woman in good health and CMV-seronegative.

V and J are TRBV6-1 and TRBJ2-1, with 8 bases fitting TRBD2. The CDR3 runs 15 residues. Germline V gene lookup returns CDR1 MNHNS and CDR2 SASEGT. Trimming cost V 6 bases and J 9 bases; bases outside gene matches: 13. CDR3 region: CASRALAAGGPEQFF. As DNA, the CDR3 is TGTGCCAGCAGAGCACTAGCGGCCGGGGGTCCTGAGCAGTTCTTC.

V usage is TRBV6-5 and J usage is TRBJ1-2, with D hard to call. V lost 2 bases to trimming and J lost 6 bases, with 13 bases between them. The CDR3 has 14 amino acids. Germline V CDR1 and CDR2: MNHEY, SVGAGI. The CDR3 DNA reads as TGTGCCAGCAGTTACGATGTCCCTCCCGATGGCTACACCTTC. It yields the protein CASSYDVPPDGYTF.

The CDR3: CATGVNTEAFF. CDR3 nucleotides: TGTGCCACCGGGGTGAACACTGAAGCTTTCTTT. The chain couples TRBV15 to TRBJ1-1; no clear D. V lost 8 bases to trimming and J lost 0 bases, with 4 bases between them. CDR3 size: 11 residues. Germline V gene data show CDR1 as LNHNV and CDR2 as YYDKDF (reference sequence).

The rearrangement joins TRBV5-4 to TRBJ1-5; a possible D gene is TRBD1 (5 bases). The CDR3 has 15 amino acids. Trimming removed 4 bases at V and 0 bases at J, with 11 bases between. Germline V lookup: CDR1 SGHNT, CDR2 YYREEE (reference sequence). The CDR3 DNA sequence: TGTGCCAGCAGCGATCGAGGGGATAGCAATCAGCCCCAGCATTTT. Translation: CASSDRGDSNQPQHF.

V gene TRBV5-1 combines with J gene TRBJ2-5; 10 bases are shared with TRBD2. V was pared by 4 bases and J by 4 bases, with 10 bases of the junction left unmatched. Germline loops: CDR1 SGHRS, CDR2 YFSETQ. This CDR3 is 16 amino acids long. CDR3 coding DNA: TGCGCCAGCAGCGGTATGCTAGCGGGGGTGGGAGAGACCCAGTACTTC. This translates into CASSGMLAGVGETQYF.

The chain uses TRBV10-3 and TRBJ1-1; D not resolved. V was cut by 4 bases and J by 2 bases, with 8 bases left in between. CDR1 is ENHRY and CDR2 is SYGVKD in the germline V gene. This CDR3 has 13 amino acids. CDR3 nucleotide sequence: TGTGCCATCAGTGGGCAGCCCAACACTGAAGCTTTCTTT. Its translation is CAISGQPNTEAFF.

The chain is built from TRBV5-1 and TRBJ2-2, with D possibly matching TRBD1 (5 bases). CDR3 length: 16 residues. With 0 bases removed from V and 6 bases from J, the gap between germline ends came to 15 bases. Germline CDR1 is SGHRS and CDR2 is YFSETQ. CDR3 sequence: CASSLAPLAGSGELFF. For the CDR3, the DNA is TGCGCCAGCAGCTTGGCCCCCTTGGCAGGGTCCGGGGAGCTGTTTTTT.

The chain links TRBV7-2 to TRBJ2-1; D is perhaps TRBD2 (6 bases). The germline gives CDR1 SGHTA, CDR2 FQGNSA. The CDR3 is made up of 16 amino acids. V was clipped by 1 base and J by 14 bases, with 24 bases between them. CDR3: CASSLDRGEGGASKFF. CDR3 bases: TGTGCCAGCAGCTTAGATCGTGGCGAGGGCGGGGCGTCAAAGTTCTTC.

The chain is built from TRBV10-3 and TRBJ1-3, with D uncertain. V lost 3 bases and J lost 2, with 14 bases in between. Germline CDR1 ENHRY, CDR2 SYGVKD. This CDR3 is 16 amino acids long. CDR3 amino acids: CAISEDRSGTGNTIYF. The CDR3 nucleotides read TGTGCCATCAGTGAAGACCGGTCGGGTACTGGAAACACCATATATTTT.